This passage covers 32 T cell receptor beta chains from one sample sequenced in a study of blood T cell repertoires in COVID-19. Only in-frame clones appear in the TCRdb table, and some are missing; sequencing was by immunoSEQ multiplex PCR. The table lists about 280,000 clones, nearly 90% of them singletons. Specimen: PBMCs or T cells enriched from blood (not recorded which). All receptors derive from a woman aged 18-35 years with acute COVID-19.

The chain uses TRBV5-6 and TRBJ1-1, with TRBD1 as a possible D gene (6 bases). The V end lost 4 bases, the J end lost 0 bases, and 19 bases lay between the germline ends. CDR1 and CDR2 (germline): SGHDT, YYEEEE. This CDR3 contains 17 residues. CDR3 in amino acids: CASSARTVERLNTEAFF. The CDR3, as DNA: TGTGCCAGCAGCGCGAGGACAGTAGAAAGATTGAACACTGAAGCTTTCTTT.

The chain combines TRBV7-9 with TRBJ1-3, with D maybe TRBD1 (5 bases). Germline V CDR1 and CDR2: SEHNR, FQNEAQ (reference sequence). V lost 1 base and J 0 bases, leaving 16 bases between the germline ends. The CDR3 is 18 residues long. The CDR3 bases are TGTGCCAGCAGCTTAGGCCCAGGGAAGGTTTACTCTGGAAACACCATATATTTT. It specifies CASSLGPGKVYSGNTIYF. The whole variable domain, filled in from reference TRBV7-9 and TRBJ1-3, reads DTGVSQNPRHKITKRGQNVTFRCDPISEHNRLYWYRQTLGQGPEFLTYFQNEAQLEKSRLLSDRFSAERPKGSFSTLEIQRTEQGDSAMYLCASSLGPGKVYSGNTIYFGEGSWLTVV.

V and J are TRBV19 and TRBJ2-2; weak D call: TRBD2 (7 bases). The CDR3 totals 16 residues. Between the trimmed V and J ends, which lost 2 bases and 3 bases, there was a span of 13 bases. Germline V gene sequence: CDR1 LNHDA, CDR2 SQIVND (reference sequence). The CDR3 sequence is CASSILGAGDTGELFF. Written as DNA, the CDR3 is TGTGCCAGTAGTATATTGGGGGCGGGAGACACCGGGGAGCTGTTTTTT.

This chain joins TRBV6-2 or TRBV6-3 and TRBJ2-1; TRBD2 agrees at 14 bases. Germline lookup yields CDR1 MNHEY and CDR2 SVGEGT. Unmatched junction bases numbered 19, after V lost 6 bases and J lost 0 bases. The CDR3 loop spans 22 amino acids. CDR3 sequence reads: CASSHRETSGRAASSSYNEQFF. In DNA form, the CDR3 reads TGTGCCAGCAGCCACAGGGAGACTAGCGGGAGGGCCGCGTCGAGCTCCTACAATGAGCAGTTCTTC.

In regard to this clone: Other DNA variants within this sample encode the same CDR3. CDR3: CASSLGSNQPQHF. The CDR3 DNA follows: TGTGCCAGCAGTTTGGGCAGCAATCAGCCCCAGCATTTT. The chain links TRBV12-3 or TRBV12-4 to TRBJ1-5; no reliable D call. CDR3 length equals 13 residues. The V and J ends lost 3 bases and 1 base respectively, with 4 bases between them.

This clone has just one count. J is TRBJ2-1 and V is TRBV5-5, with 11 bases matching TRBD2. Germline loops: CDR1 SGHKS, CDR2 YYEKEE (reference sequence). There are 17 residues in the CDR3. V was pared by 2 bases and J by 5 bases, with 9 bases of the junction left unmatched. The CDR3 DNA reads TGTGCCAGCAGCTTTAGCGCTAGCGGGAGGTTAGACAATGAGCAGTTCTTC. It translates to CASSFSASGRLDNEQFF.

The V call is TRBV5-1, the J call TRBJ2-1, with 13 bases matching TRBD2. The CDR3 extends over 15 amino acids. The V segment lost 6 bases and the J segment 6 bases; nucleotides outside the gene matches: 6. Germline V gene sequence: CDR1 SGHRS, CDR2 YFSETQ. In nucleotides, the CDR3 is TGCGCCAGCAAACCTGGACTAGCGGGAGCCAATGAGCAGTTCTTC. This translates into CASKPGLAGANEQFF.

The chain joins TRBV7-9 to TRBJ2-5; tentatively, D is TRBD1 (6 bases). The V gene's germline CDR1 is SEHNR and CDR2 FQNEAQ (reference sequence). CDR3 length equals 14 residues. V lost 2 bases, J lost 0 bases, and 7 bases lay in between. The CDR3 loop is CASSLTGYQETQYF. Here the CDR3 DNA reads TGTGCCAGCAGCTTAACAGGGTACCAAGAGACCCAGTACTTC.

The chain recombines TRBV18 with TRBJ1-2; D not resolved. CDR3 length equals 14 residues. From germline, CDR1 is KGHSH and CDR2 LQKENI. V lost 3 bases and J 7 bases, leaving 15 bases between the germline ends. DNA of the CDR3: TGTGCCAGCTCACCCTGGGGAGAGAAATCTGGCTACACCTTC. This codes for CASSPWGEKSGYTF.

The rearrangement uses TRBV11-2 and TRBJ1-2, with a weak D call TRBD1 (6 bases). The germline CDR1 and CDR2 sequences are SGHAT and FQNNGV. V shed 3 bases and J shed 8 bases, with 16 bases lying between them. This CDR3 contains 14 residues. In nucleotides, the CDR3 is TGTGCCAGCAGCTTCATGAACAGGGTGTTGGGCTACACCTTC. As protein: CASSFMNRVLGYTF.

This clone has a handful of counts. CDR3 DNA sequence: TGTGCCAGCAGCAAAGACGACGGGCACTTT. Translating it yields CASSKDDGHF. V gene TRBV21-1 combines with J gene TRBJ1-6. TRBV21-1 is classified as a pseudogene. CDR3 size: 10 residues.

This chain connects TRBV27 to TRBJ1-4, with unresolved D. Germline V gives CDR1 MNHEY, CDR2 SMNVEV (reference sequence). The CDR3 contains 15 residues. V was cut by 0 bases and J by 0 bases, with 5 bases left in between. Here the CDR3 reads CASSLSRATNEKLFF. The CDR3 DNA is TGTGCCAGCAGTTTATCGCGAGCAACTAATGAAAAACTGTTTTTT.

This chain connects TRBV18 to TRBJ2-7, with D tentatively TRBD2 (6 bases). The V end lost 2 bases, the J end lost 1 base, and 9 bases lay between the germline ends. This CDR3 has 14 residues. The germline gives CDR1 KGHSH, CDR2 LQKENI. The CDR3, as DNA: TGTGCCAGCTCACCAGTCCGGGAGTCCTACGAGCAGTACTTC. Translation: CASSPVRESYEQYF.

The chain joins TRBV6-5 to TRBJ2-2, with D perhaps TRBD1 (6 bases). Germline assignment: CDR1 MNHEY and CDR2 SVGAGI. The CDR3 spans 13 residues. V was pared by 8 bases and J by 3 bases, with 10 bases between. The CDR3 nucleotides read TGTGCCAGCGGGGGCTCGTACACCGGGGAGCTGTTTTTT. Its translation: CASGGSYTGELFF.

The chain employs TRBV6-4 and TRBJ1-1, with 11 bases aligning to TRBD1. Per the germline V gene, CDR1 is MRHNA and CDR2 is SNTAGT. V lost 2 bases to trimming and J lost 5 bases; unmatched junction nucleotides: 1. This CDR3 comprises 14 residues. In DNA, the CDR3 is TGTGCCAGCAGTGACCGGGACAGGGGGACTGAAGCTTTCTTT. This gives the protein CASSDRDRGTEAFF.

The J gene is TRBJ2-1, the V gene TRBV30; 7 nucleotides align to TRBD1. J gave up 9 bases and V 0 bases, and 8 bases lay outside the gene matches. This CDR3 contains 14 residues. Germline V lookup: CDR1 GTSNPN, CDR2 SVGIG (reference sequence). Written as DNA, the CDR3 is TGTGCCTGGAGTGTGTGGACAGGAGAGGGTGAGCAGTTCTTC. It translates to CAWSVWTGEGEQFF.

V and J are TRBV18 and TRBJ1-1, with no clear D. Trimming pared 3 bases from V and 7 bases from J, leaving 27 bases between. In germline, CDR1 is KGHSH, CDR2 LQKENI. The CDR3 length is 18 residues. CDR3 in DNA: TGTGCCAGCTCACCTAGAACCACCTCTTTCGGAGACGGCGATGAAGCTTTCTTT. It translates to CASSPRTTSFGDGDEAFF.

V and J are TRBV27 and TRBJ2-5; 9 bases line up with TRBD1. The length of the CDR3 is 15 residues. V shed 5 bases, J shed 5 bases, and the junction held 9 bases outside the gene matches. Looked up from germline, CDR1 is MNHEY and CDR2 is SMNVEV (reference sequence). The CDR3 DNA sequence: TGTGCCAGCAGTATCGGGACAGGGAGGGGGGAGACCCAGTACTTC. It specifies CASSIGTGRGETQYF.

The chain links TRBV28 to TRBJ1-2; 9 bases are a match to TRBD1. The length of the CDR3 is 18 residues. Germline lookup yields CDR1 MDHEN and CDR2 SYDVKM. V trimming: 6 bases; J trimming: 0 bases; junction bases outside the gene matches: 14. CDR3 in DNA: TGTGCCAGCAGCCTATTGCCCGGGACAGGGATTGCTAACTATGGCTACACCTTC. Translation: CASSLLPGTGIANYGYTF.

V is TRBV4-1 and J is TRBJ2-7; 11 bases are a match to TRBD2. This CDR3 is 13 amino acids long. Losses at the gene ends were 6 bases for V and 3 bases for J; bases not matched to a gene: 1. Looked up from germline, CDR1 is MGHRA and CDR2 is YSYEKL. The chain's CDR3 is CASRGLADYEQYF. The CDR3 DNA follows: TGCGCCAGCAGGGGACTAGCGGACTACGAGCAGTACTTC.

V is TRBV7-6 and J is TRBJ2-1; TRBD2 matches 7 bases. V dropped 2 bases and J dropped 5; count of bases not matched to a gene: 6. Germline V gene sequence: CDR1 SGHVS, CDR2 FNYEAQ. The CDR3 runs 15 residues. The CDR3 DNA sequence: TGTGCCAGCAGCTTATTGGGGCTAGCGGACAATGAGCAGTTCTTC. Translated, it gives CASSLLGLADNEQFF.

This rearrangement joins TRBV29-1 to TRBJ1-6, with 8 bases matching TRBD1. CDR3 length equals 14 residues. V shed 4 bases, J shed 7 bases, and the junction held 6 bases outside the gene matches. Looked up from germline, CDR1 is SQVTM and CDR2 is ANQGSEA. In DNA, the CDR3 is TGCAGCGTTGCGACGGACAGGGAGAATTCACCCCTCCACTTT. This sequence encodes CSVATDRENSPLHF.

The chain carries TRBV10-2 and TRBJ1-6; 8 bases line up with TRBD1. CDR3 length: 13 amino acids. CDR1 and CDR2 (germline): WSHSY, SAAADI. With 6 bases clipped from V and 6 bases from J, the junction kept 1 base outside the gene matches. The CDR3 coding sequence is TGCGCCAGCAGAGGACAGGGTAATTCACCCCTCCACTTT. Translation gives CASRGQGNSPLHF.

The V and J genes are TRBV6-2 or TRBV6-3 and TRBJ2-3, with D perhaps matching TRBD1 (8 bases). Germline-derived CDR1 and CDR2 are MNHEY and SVGEGT. The CDR3 is 20 residues long. Trimming removed 6 bases at V and 5 bases at J, with 33 bases between. This CDR3 reads CASSNTRGRTRERSLDTQYF. The CDR3 DNA follows: TGTGCCAGCAGCAACACCAGGGGGCGGACGCGGGAGAGGTCGTTAGATACGCAGTATTTT.

This sequence joins TRBV12-5 and TRBJ2-5, with 9 bases aligning to TRBD2. In germline, CDR1 is LGHNT, CDR2 FRNRAP. CDR3 length: 18 amino acids. Unmatched junction bases numbered 9, after V lost 1 base and J lost 0 bases. CDR3 bases: TGTGCTAGTGGTTTGGATCTCGGGGTAGCGGGGGACCAAGAGACCCAGTACTTC. Translation: CASGLDLGVAGDQETQYF.

This clone occurred once. The chain uses TRBV7-8 and TRBJ2-6, with D tentatively TRBD2 (6 bases). Trimming removed 5 bases from V and 0 bases from J, with 8 bases in between. This CDR3 has 15 residues. Germline V gene data show CDR1 as SGHVS and CDR2 as FQNEAQ. The CDR3 DNA reads as TGTGCCAGCAGCGGCGGGAACTCTGGGGCCAACGTCCTGACTTTC. It translates to CASSGGNSGANVLTF.

The V gene is TRBV30, the J gene TRBJ1-3; possible D gene TRBD1, 5 bases. The germline CDR1 and CDR2 sequences are GTSNPN and SVGIG (reference sequence). The length of the CDR3 is 18 residues. The V end was cut by 2 bases, the J end by 0 bases, with 20 bases between. The CDR3, as DNA: TGTGCCTGGAGTATGGAGGGGAGAGGACGGGTCTCTGGAAACACCATATATTTT. The encoded protein is CAWSMEGRGRVSGNTIYF.

The chain carries TRBV6-5 and TRBJ1-3, with TRBD1 matching over 8 bases. Germline-derived CDR1 and CDR2 are MNHEY and SVGAGI. V shed 0 bases, J shed 4 bases, and the junction held 5 bases outside the gene matches. The CDR3 has 16 residues. The CDR3 protein is CASSYSGQAGGNTIYF. In DNA, the CDR3 is TGTGCCAGCAGTTACTCGGGACAGGCAGGCGGAAACACCATATATTTT.

V usage is TRBV3-1 (or the pseudogene TRBV3-2) and J usage is TRBJ2-1; 16 bases align to TRBD2. CDR1 and CDR2 (germline): LGHDT, YNNKEL (reference sequence). After removal of 7 bases from V and 9 bases from J, the junction contained 9 bases not matched to a gene. The CDR3 has 16 residues. CDR3 in amino acids: CASTIVGTSGRGEQFF. The CDR3 DNA follows: TGTGCCAGCACCATAGTCGGGACTAGCGGGAGGGGTGAGCAGTTCTTC.

This chain uses TRBV4-3 with TRBJ2-7; 8 bases are shared with TRBD2. This CDR3 spans 18 amino acids. Germline CDR1 reads LGHNA; CDR2 reads YSLEER. The trim removed 0 bases at V and 2 bases at J, leaving 12 bases unmatched. In DNA, the CDR3 is TGCGCCAGCAGCCAAGAAAGAGGCGGGGGGCCGGTCCCCTACGAGCAGTACTTC. Translation gives CASSQERGGGPVPYEQYF.

This sequence joins TRBV7-8 and TRBJ1-5; the D gene is possibly TRBD1 (5 bases). Germline CDR1 is SGHVS and CDR2 is FQNEAQ. V lost 5 bases and J 5 bases, leaving 16 bases between the germline ends. The CDR3 runs to 15 residues. The chain's CDR3 is CASSPSGGGYQPQHF. CDR3 nucleotides: TGTGCCAGCAGCCCTAGCGGCGGGGGATATCAGCCCCAGCATTTT. The variable domain in full, with the rest retrieved from reference TRBV7-8 and TRBJ1-5, is GAGVSQSPRYKVAKRGQDVALRCDPISGHVSLFWYQQALGQGPEFLTYFQNEAQLDKSGLPSDRFFAERPEGSVSTLKIQRTQQEDSAVYLCASSPSGGGYQPQHFGDGTRLSIL.

The chain recombines TRBV7-8 with TRBJ2-1, with TRBD2 identical over 11 bases. J gave up 2 bases and V 5 bases, and 5 bases lay outside the gene matches. CDR1 SGHVS and CDR2 FQNEAQ come from the germline V gene. The CDR3 sequence is 16 residues long. The CDR3 sequence: CASSTAGLAAYNEQFF. The DNA for the CDR3 is TGTGCCAGCAGCACAGCGGGACTAGCGGCCTACAATGAGCAGTTCTTC.